A selection of T cell receptor beta chains follows, all from one sample in a study of blood T cell repertoires in COVID-19. The method was immunoSEQ multiplex PCR; TCRdb's version includes in-frame clones alone and lacks a portion of them. The sample shows approximately 330,000 clones, approximately 88% of them seen only once. Sequenced material: peripheral blood. The receptors were gathered from a young man with COVID-19, enrolled during active disease. Both conserved end residues are part of each CDR3. The D gene is left open where the match is weak.

D	V	J	DNA	CDR3
-	TRBV7-2	TRBJ1-4	TGTGCCAGCAGCTTAGCAGGGCCCGGAGGGAAACTGTTTTTT	CASSLAGPGGKLFF
TRBD1	TRBV19	TRBJ1-1	TGTGCCAGTAGTAGACAGGGTAACACTGAAGCTTTCTTT	CASSRQGNTEAFF
-	TRBV4-1	TRBJ2-7	TGCGCCAGCAGCCAAGATCCCCAGACAGGAAGCTACGAGCAGTACTTC	CASSQDPQTGSYEQYF
TRBD1	TRBV7-9	TRBJ1-5	TGTGCCAGCAGCCCGGGACAGGGGGTTGCGGATAGCAATCAGCCCCAGCATTTT	CASSPGQGVADSNQPQHF
TRBD2	TRBV5-1	TRBJ2-7	TGCGCCAGCAGCTTGGGGAGAGCGGGACCCTACGAGCAGTACTTC	CASSLGRAGPYEQYF
-	TRBV19	TRBJ1-5	TGTGCCAGTAGTAGGCAGTCTTACAATCAGCCCCAGCATTTT	CASSRQSYNQPQHF
TRBD1	TRBV18	TRBJ2-1	TGTGCCAGCTCACCAACGCCAGGGGGATCCTACAATGAGCAGTTCTTC	CASSPTPGGSYNEQFF
TRBD1	TRBV28	TRBJ1-2	TGTGCCAGCCATCGGGGACAGGGTCGCTACACCTTC	CASHRGQGRYTF
-	TRBV21-1	TRBJ2-1	TGTGCCAGCAGCATGGCTGGCGGGACCCGTGTCGGGTTCTTC	CASSMAGGTRVGFF
TRBD2	TRBV5-1	TRBJ2-3	TGCGCCAGCAGCTTGGCGGCGGGAGGAGGGACAGATACGCAGTATTTT	CASSLAAGGGTDTQYF
TRBD2	TRBV23-1	TRBJ2-7	TGCGCCAGCAGTCGTAGCGGGAGGGCCTACGAGCAGTACTTC	CASSRSGRAYEQYF
TRBD1	TRBV15	TRBJ1-5	TGTGCCACCTCCTGGACAGGGCGACAGCCCCAGCATTTT	CATSWTGRQPQHF
-	TRBV28	TRBJ2-7	TGTGCCAGCAGTTTACAGTACGAGCAGTACTTC	CASSLQYEQYF
TRBD2	TRBV4-1	TRBJ2-2	TGCGCCAGCAGCCAACCTACCGGGACTAGCCCCGGGGAGCTGTTTTTT	CASSQPTGTSPGELFF
-	TRBV28	TRBJ2-1	TGTGCCAGCAGTTCCCTCCGCGACCAGGGGTTCTTC	CASSSLRDQGFF
TRBD1	TRBV15	TRBJ1-3	TGTGCCACCAGCAGAGATATCCCAGGGGGCGTTGGAAACACCATATATTTT	CATSRDIPGGVGNTIYF
TRBD1	TRBV5-6	TRBJ2-7	TGTGCCAGCACCCGACAGGGCGAGCAGTACTTC	CASTRQGEQYF
-	TRBV7-2	TRBJ2-3	TGTGCCAGCAGCGTTCGACATGGAGATACGCAGTATTTT	CASSVRHGDTQYF
TRBD2	TRBV6-2/TRBV6-3	TRBJ2-7	TGTGCCAGCAGTTACCGGACTAGCGGCGAGCAGTACTTC	CASSYRTSGEQYF
-	TRBV29-1	TRBJ1-2	TGCAGCGTTGTAATCCAGGGAACTAACTATGGCTACACCTTC	CSVVIQGTNYGYTF
TRBD1	TRBV24-1	TRBJ1-2	TGTGCCACCAGTGATTTAGACGAGACAGGGGGCTATGGCTACACCTTC	CATSDLDETGGYGYTF
TRBD2	TRBV6-6	TRBJ2-7	TGTGCCAGCAGGGATGGGGCTAGCGGAGCCTACGAGCAGTACTTC	CASRDGASGAYEQYF
-	TRBV5-4	TRBJ2-2	TGTGCCAGCAGCAGAAACTGGGGCCCGAACACCGGGGAGCTGTTTTTT	CASSRNWGPNTGELFF
TRBD1	TRBV7-8	TRBJ2-7	TGTGCCAGCAGCCGCTCGGGACAGGGCTACGAGCAGTACTTC	CASSRSGQGYEQYF
-	TRBV7-2	TRBJ2-7	TGTGCCAGCAGCTCCCCCCAGGGTCCAATGGACGAGCAGTACTTC	CASSSPQGPMDEQYF
-	TRBV9	TRBJ2-5	TGTGCCAGCAGCGTAGGAGGGGAGACCCAGTACTTC	CASSVGGETQYF
-	TRBV3-1/TRBV3-2	TRBJ1-1	TGTGCCAGCAGCCAAGTGAGGGAGGGTAGAGCTTTCTTT	CASSQVREGRAFF
-	TRBV5-6	TRBJ2-7	TGTGCCAGCAGACTTACAGGTGCCTCCTACGAGCAGTACTTC	CASRLTGASYEQYF
-	TRBV4-2	TRBJ1-1	TGTGCCAGCAGCCAAGATAGGATGGGCAAGAACACTGAAGCTTTCTTT	CASSQDRMGKNTEAFF
-	TRBV12-2	TRBJ2-7	TGTGCAAGTCGCTCCGGGACAGTCTCCTACGAGCAGTACTTC	CASRSGTVSYEQYF
TRBD1	TRBV4-1	TRBJ2-2	TGCGCCAGCAGCCCTGCCGGGACAGCCAACACCGGGGAGCTGTTTTTT	CASSPAGTANTGELFF
-	TRBV15	TRBJ1-6	TGTGCCACCTCTCCGGGACATAGCTCCTATAATTCACCCCTCCACTTT	CATSPGHSSYNSPLHF
TRBD1	TRBV19	TRBJ2-7	TGTGCCAGTAGTATAATAGGGACAGGGGGTATCTACGAGCAGTACTTC	CASSIIGTGGIYEQYF
TRBD1	TRBV27	TRBJ2-1	TGTGCCAGCAGTTTTATGGGACAGGCAGAGCAGTTCTTC	CASSFMGQAEQFF
-	TRBV25-1	TRBJ1-1	TGTGCCAGCAGCCTCAGACAGGACACTGAAGCTTTCTTT	CASSLRQDTEAFF
TRBD2	TRBV28	TRBJ2-1	TGTGCCAGCAGCCATGAGGCTAGCGGTGTATTATCCTACAATGAGCAGTTCTTC	CASSHEASGVLSYNEQFF
TRBD1	TRBV5-4	TRBJ1-4	TGTGCCAGCAGCCGGGGACAGGTTTCAACTAATGAAAAACTGTTTTTT	CASSRGQVSTNEKLFF
TRBD1	TRBV5-1	TRBJ2-7	TGCGCCAGCAGCCCACGGGACAGGAGAGACTACGAGCAGTACTTC	CASSPRDRRDYEQYF
TRBD2	TRBV2	TRBJ2-1	TGTGCCACTCGGACTAGCGGGAGGTCTGGCAATGAGCAGTTCTTC	CATRTSGRSGNEQFF